The clone carrying this T cell receptor (beta chain) was detected many times. There are 14 residues in the CDR3. Germline values: CDR1 DFQATT, CDR2 SNEGSKA (reference sequence). V shed 4 bases and J shed 4 bases, with 16 bases lying between them. The sample belongs to a study of identical twins. TCRdb redid the calling of the 5' RACE reads with MiXCR, one entry per CDR3 protein. The sample has roughly 1.6 million distinct CDR3 sequences; around 33% are singletons. The chain employs TRBV20-1 and TRBJ1-2, with D tentatively TRBD1 (5 bases). Sequencing used cord blood. The origin of this receptor is a newborn girl in good health. CDR3 nucleotides: TGCAGTGCTAAGCAGGGAACTCTCGGCTATGGCTACACCTTC. Its translation: CSAKQGTLGYGYTF.